This TCR beta chain was documented in a study of blood T cell repertoires in COVID-19. Here immunoSEQ multiplex PCR was the method, and the copy in TCRdb shows in-frame clones only, minus some. The sample shows roughly 280,000 clones, around 87% of them seen only once. V was clipped by 5 bases and J by 8 bases, with 9 bases between them. The CDR3 consists of 11 residues. The source of this sequence is a young woman who had recovered from COVID-19. Sequencing was done on a sample of PBMCs or T cells enriched from blood (not recorded which). This chain connects TRBV12-3 or TRBV12-4 to TRBJ1-2; D not resolved. The CDR3 reads CASSDRGGYTF. The CDR3 coding sequence is TGTGCCAGCAGTGACCGCGGGGGCTACACCTTC.